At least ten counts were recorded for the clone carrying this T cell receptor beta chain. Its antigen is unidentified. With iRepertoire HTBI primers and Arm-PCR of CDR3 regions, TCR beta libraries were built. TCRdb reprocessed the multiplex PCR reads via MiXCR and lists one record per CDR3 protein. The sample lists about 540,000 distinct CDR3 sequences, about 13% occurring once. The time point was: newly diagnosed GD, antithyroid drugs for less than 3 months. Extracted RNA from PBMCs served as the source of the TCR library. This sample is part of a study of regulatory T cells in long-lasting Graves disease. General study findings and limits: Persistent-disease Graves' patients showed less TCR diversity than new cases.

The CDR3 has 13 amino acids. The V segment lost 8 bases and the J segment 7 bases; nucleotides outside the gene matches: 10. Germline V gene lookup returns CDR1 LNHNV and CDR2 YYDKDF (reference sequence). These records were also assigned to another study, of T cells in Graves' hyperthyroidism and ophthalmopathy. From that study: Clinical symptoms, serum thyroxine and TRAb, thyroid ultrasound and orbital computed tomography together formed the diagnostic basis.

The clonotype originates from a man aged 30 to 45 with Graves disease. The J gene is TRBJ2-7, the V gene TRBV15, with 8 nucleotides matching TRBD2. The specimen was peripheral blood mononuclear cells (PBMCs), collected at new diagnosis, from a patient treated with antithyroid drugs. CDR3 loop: CATSETAGVEQYF. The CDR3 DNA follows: TGTGCCACCTCCGAGACAGCGGGAGTTGAGCAGTACTTC.